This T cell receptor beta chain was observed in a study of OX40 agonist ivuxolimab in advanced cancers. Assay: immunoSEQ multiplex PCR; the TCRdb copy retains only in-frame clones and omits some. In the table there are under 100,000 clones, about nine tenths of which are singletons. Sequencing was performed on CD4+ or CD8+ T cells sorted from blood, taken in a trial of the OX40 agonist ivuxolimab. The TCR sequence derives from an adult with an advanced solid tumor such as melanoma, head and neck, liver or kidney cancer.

The CDR3 bases are TGTGCCAGCAGTTTAAGTAGGGCCGTCGGGGAGCTGTTTTTT. This encodes CASSLSRAVGELFF. The rearrangement uses TRBV27 and TRBJ2-2; no definite D call. V was clipped by 2 bases and J by 7 bases, with 11 bases between them. Germline lookup yields CDR1 MNHEY and CDR2 SMNVEV (reference sequence). CDR3 size: 14 residues.